Reported below is one T cell receptor beta chain. Antigen: not known. The sample belongs to a study of shared clonotypes between healthy human individuals. Overall study context: There were three CD4 naive, three CD4 memory, two CD8 naive and one CD8 memory plates per donor. Whole-study results and caveats: Donor clonotype sharing was expected to depend on sequencing depth.

V was clipped by 5 bases and J by 8 bases, with 18 bases between them. This CDR3 spans 15 amino acids. Germline V lookup: CDR1 MGHDK, CDR2 SYGVNS. Healthy and HIV-negative, the adult donors had no recent acute infections or vaccinations. The input for sorted-subset replicate PCRs was approximately 190 ng DNA, 30,000 or so T cell genomes. TCRdb's copy holds only in-frame clones and misses some; the assay was immunoSEQ multiplex PCR. The sample includes roughly 1 million clones, around 82% seen only once; the top ten take approximately 0.5%. The V call is TRBV25-1, the J call TRBJ1-4; D not resolved. The TCR comes from a man aged 18 to 30 in good health. Some clones in this sample may be carry-over from other donors' samples. The sequenced material came from memory CD4+ T cells from PBMCs. Sample subset: CD45RA-negative fraction. The DNA of the CDR3 is TGTGCCAGCAGTCCCCATTCGGGGAATCAGGAAAAACTGTTTTTT. It is translated as CASSPHSGNQEKLFF.